This entry lists 12 T cell receptor beta chains sequenced from one sample in a study of blood T cells in healthy people across ages. Using a J-beta primer mix together with a sample-barcoded 5' primer, a second PCR was run for roughly 6 to 11 cycles. MiXCR, applied by TCRdb to the 5' RACE reads, yields one record per CDR3 protein. The sample holds hundreds of thousands of distinct CDR3 sequences, less than 25% seen once. These data were also reused for a study on T cells of mothers and their children.

Source material: blood. These receptors were collected from a boy between 10 and 17 years old in good health.

The V call is TRBV2, the J call TRBJ2-3; no firm D call. This CDR3 is 14 amino acids long. Germline V gives CDR1 SNHLY, CDR2 FYNNEI. V was cut by 5 bases and J by 0 bases, with 9 bases left in between. This CDR3 is CASSSPTSTDTQYF. DNA of the CDR3: TGTGCCAGCAGTTCTCCGACTAGCACAGATACGCAGTATTTT.

This chain joins TRBV5-5 and TRBJ2-5, with a possible D match to TRBD2 (7 bases). There are 18 residues in the CDR3. The V and J ends lost 2 bases and 3 bases respectively, with 23 bases between them. CDR1 is SGHKS and CDR2 is YYEKEE in the germline V gene (reference sequence). The CDR3 here is CASSFSPRGALREETQYF. CDR3 sequence (DNA): TGTGCCAGCAGCTTTTCCCCCCGGGGGGCTCTTCGGGAAGAGACCCAGTACTTC.

The chain carries TRBV20-1 and TRBJ2-2, with D perhaps matching TRBD1 or TRBD2 (5 bases each). V lost 2 bases and J 6 bases, leaving 16 bases between the germline ends. CDR1 is DFQATT and CDR2 is SNEGSKA in the germline V gene (reference sequence). This CDR3 has 15 amino acids. The CDR3 coding sequence is TGCAGTGCTAGATCGGGCCGGGACGCCTCCGGGGAGCTGTTTTTT. The encoded protein is CSARSGRDASGELFF.

This chain joins TRBV20-1 and TRBJ2-1; D possibly corresponds to TRBD2 (6 bases). V shed 5 bases and J shed 0 bases, with 14 bases lying between them. The CDR3 consists of 15 residues. The germline V gene encodes CDR1 DFQATT and CDR2 SNEGSKA (reference sequence). The CDR3: CSALGTQSSYNEQFF. DNA for the CDR3: TGCAGTGCTCTCGGGACTCAGAGCTCCTACAATGAGCAGTTCTTC.

This clonotype has more than one count but fewer than ten. V and J are TRBV6-2 or TRBV6-3 and TRBJ2-7; 11 bases are a match to TRBD2. This CDR3 is 16 amino acids long. Germline CDR1 and CDR2: MNHEY and SVGEGT. The V gene end was trimmed by 0 bases and the J gene end by 6 bases; junction bases not matched to a gene: 7. The CDR3 is CASSYSVAGGPGEQYF. DNA for the CDR3: TGTGCCAGCAGTTACTCCGTAGCGGGAGGGCCGGGCGAGCAGTACTTC.

V gene TRBV7-2 combines with J gene TRBJ2-3, with D unresolved. CDR1 and CDR2 (germline): SGHTA, FQGNSA. Trimming pared 10 bases from V and 3 bases from J, leaving 17 bases between. The CDR3 has 14 residues. CDR3 residues: CATNGRLGTDTQYF. CDR3 DNA: TGTGCCACCAACGGCCGTCTAGGGACAGATACGCAGTATTTT.

The chain links TRBV12-3 or TRBV12-4 to TRBJ2-1; D not certain. The CDR3 runs to 15 residues. V dropped 2 bases and J dropped 5 bases, with 13 bases sitting between them. CDR3 amino acids: CASSLIGKGNNEQFF. The CDR3 nucleotides read TGTGCCAGCAGTTTAATAGGGAAAGGGAACAATGAGCAGTTCTTC.

CDR3 protein: CASSSQGTSGIPTNEQFF. The CDR3 DNA reads as TGTGCCAGCAGCAGCCAAGGTACTAGCGGGATCCCTACCAATGAGCAGTTCTTC. V is TRBV3-1 and J is TRBJ2-5; 10 positions match TRBD2. The J call may be incorrect, as the DNA end agrees better with TRBJ2-1. Germline V lookup: CDR1 LGHDT, CDR2 YNNKEL (reference sequence). The CDR3 consists of 18 residues.

This chain links TRBV15 with TRBJ2-5; no definite D call. The CDR3 is 12 amino acids. In germline, CDR1 is LNHNV, CDR2 YYDKDF (reference sequence). The V gene lost 3 bases and the J gene lost 4 bases, with 6 bases spanning the gap. This CDR3 is CATSSGVETQYF. The CDR3, as DNA: TGTGCCACCAGCAGCGGAGTAGAGACCCAGTACTTC.

V usage is TRBV15 and J usage is TRBJ1-2; a weak D match, TRBD1 (6 bases). The V end was cut by 1 base, the J end by 4 bases, with 13 bases between. Germline CDR1 reads LNHNV; CDR2 reads YYDKDF (reference sequence). This CDR3 spans 15 amino acids. The CDR3 DNA sequence: TGTGCCACCAGCAGAGGGGACAATTCTCGCTATGGCTACACCTTC. Translating it yields CATSRGDNSRYGYTF.

This clonotype occurred a few times. V usage is TRBV28 and J usage is TRBJ2-6, with TRBD1 identical over 9 bases. V lost 2 bases to trimming and J lost 4 bases; unmatched junction nucleotides: 12. Germline V CDR1 and CDR2: MDHEN, SYDVKM. The CDR3 has 19 residues. The CDR3 sequence is CASSLIGGTGLAGANVLTF. In nucleotides, the CDR3 is TGTGCCAGCAGTTTAATTGGGGGGACAGGGCTTGCCGGGGCCAACGTCCTGACTTTC.

This clonotype was counted a few times. The CDR3 DNA sequence: TGTGCCAGCAGTCGGACAGGCTACGAGCAGTACTTC. Its translation is CASSRTGYEQYF. The chain links TRBV6-5 to TRBJ2-7; 7 bases fit TRBD1. The CDR3 loop spans 12 amino acids. With 5 bases clipped from V and 3 bases from J, the junction kept 1 base outside the gene matches. CDR1 is MNHEY and CDR2 is SVGAGI in the germline V gene.